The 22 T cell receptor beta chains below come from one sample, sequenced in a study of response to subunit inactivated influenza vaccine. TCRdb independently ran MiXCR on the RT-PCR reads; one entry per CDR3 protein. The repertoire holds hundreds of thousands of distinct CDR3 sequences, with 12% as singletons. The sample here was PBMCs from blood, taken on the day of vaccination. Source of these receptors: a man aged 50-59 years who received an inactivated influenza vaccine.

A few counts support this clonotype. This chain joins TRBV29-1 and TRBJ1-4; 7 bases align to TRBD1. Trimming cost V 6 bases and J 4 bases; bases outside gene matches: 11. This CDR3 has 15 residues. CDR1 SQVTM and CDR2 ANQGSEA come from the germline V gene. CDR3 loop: CSVKRGTDHNEKLFF. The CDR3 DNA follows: TGCAGCGTCAAACGGGGGACAGACCATAATGAAAAACTGTTTTTT.

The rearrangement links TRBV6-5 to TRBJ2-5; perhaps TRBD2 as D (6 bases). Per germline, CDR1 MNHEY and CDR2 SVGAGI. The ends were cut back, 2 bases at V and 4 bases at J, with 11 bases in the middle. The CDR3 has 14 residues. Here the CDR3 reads CASSYGPGAETQYF. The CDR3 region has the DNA TGTGCCAGCAGTTACGGGCCGGGAGCAGAGACCCAGTACTTC.

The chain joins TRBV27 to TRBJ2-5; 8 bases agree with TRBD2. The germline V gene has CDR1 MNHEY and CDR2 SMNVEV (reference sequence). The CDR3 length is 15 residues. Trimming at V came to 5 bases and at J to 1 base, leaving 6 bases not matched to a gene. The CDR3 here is CASSPPGGVQETQYF. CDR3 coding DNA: TGTGCCAGCAGTCCACCGGGGGGGGTCCAAGAGACCCAGTACTTC.

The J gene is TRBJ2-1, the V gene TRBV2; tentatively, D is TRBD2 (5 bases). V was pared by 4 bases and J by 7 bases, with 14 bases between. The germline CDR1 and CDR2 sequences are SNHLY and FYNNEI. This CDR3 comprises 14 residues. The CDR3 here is CASSGPEGMNEQFF. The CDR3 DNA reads TGTGCCAGCAGTGGTCCCGAGGGAATGAATGAGCAGTTCTTC.

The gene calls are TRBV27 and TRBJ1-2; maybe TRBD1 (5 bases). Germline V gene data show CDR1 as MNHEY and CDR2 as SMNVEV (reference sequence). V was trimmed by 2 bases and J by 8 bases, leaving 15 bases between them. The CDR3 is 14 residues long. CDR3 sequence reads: CASSLIGAPGGYTF. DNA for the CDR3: TGTGCCAGCAGTTTAATCGGGGCCCCGGGGGGCTACACCTTC.

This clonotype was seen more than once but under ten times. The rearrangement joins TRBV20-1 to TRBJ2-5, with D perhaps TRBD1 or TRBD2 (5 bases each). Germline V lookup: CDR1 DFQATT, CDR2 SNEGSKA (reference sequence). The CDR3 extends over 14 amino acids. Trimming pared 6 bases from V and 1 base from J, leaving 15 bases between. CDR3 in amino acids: CSALGPHLQETQYF. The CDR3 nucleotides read TGCAGTGCATTGGGACCCCACCTCCAAGAGACCCAGTACTTC.

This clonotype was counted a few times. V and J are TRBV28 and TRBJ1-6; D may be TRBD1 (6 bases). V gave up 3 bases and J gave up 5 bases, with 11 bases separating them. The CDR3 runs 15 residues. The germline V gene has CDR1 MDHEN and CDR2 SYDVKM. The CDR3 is CASSFVGADNSPLHF. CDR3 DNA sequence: TGTGCCAGCAGTTTTGTGGGGGCGGATAATTCACCCCTCCACTTT.

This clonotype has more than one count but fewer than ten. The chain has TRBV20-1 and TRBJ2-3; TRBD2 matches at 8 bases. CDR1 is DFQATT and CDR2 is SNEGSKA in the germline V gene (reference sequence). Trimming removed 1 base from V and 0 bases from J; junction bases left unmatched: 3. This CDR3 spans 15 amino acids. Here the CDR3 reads CSARVAGGSTDTQYF. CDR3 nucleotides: TGCAGTGCTAGAGTCGCGGGGGGTAGCACAGATACGCAGTATTTT.

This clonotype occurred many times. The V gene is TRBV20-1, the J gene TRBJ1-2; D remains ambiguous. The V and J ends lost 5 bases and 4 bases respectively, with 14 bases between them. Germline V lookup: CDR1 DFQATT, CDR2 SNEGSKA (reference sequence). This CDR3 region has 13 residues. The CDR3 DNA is TGCAGTGCTTCGGACGGACCCCTCTATGGCTACACCTTC. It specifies CSASDGPLYGYTF.

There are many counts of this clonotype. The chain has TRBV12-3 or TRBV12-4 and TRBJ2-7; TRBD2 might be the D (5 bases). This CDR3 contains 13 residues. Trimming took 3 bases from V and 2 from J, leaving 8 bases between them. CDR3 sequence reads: CASSFGVTYEQYF. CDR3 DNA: TGTGCCAGCAGTTTCGGGGTTACCTACGAGCAGTACTTC.

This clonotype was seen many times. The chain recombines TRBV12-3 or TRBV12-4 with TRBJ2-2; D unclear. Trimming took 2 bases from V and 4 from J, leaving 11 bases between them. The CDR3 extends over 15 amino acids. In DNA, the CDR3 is TGTGCCAGCAGTTTACAACCCGTCCCCACCGGGGAGCTGTTTTTT. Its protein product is CASSLQPVPTGELFF.

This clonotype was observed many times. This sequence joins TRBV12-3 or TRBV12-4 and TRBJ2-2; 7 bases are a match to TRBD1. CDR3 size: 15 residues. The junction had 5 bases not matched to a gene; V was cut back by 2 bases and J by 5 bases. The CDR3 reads CASSLRQGWTGELFF. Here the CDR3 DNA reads TGTGCCAGCAGTTTACGACAGGGATGGACCGGGGAGCTGTTTTTT.

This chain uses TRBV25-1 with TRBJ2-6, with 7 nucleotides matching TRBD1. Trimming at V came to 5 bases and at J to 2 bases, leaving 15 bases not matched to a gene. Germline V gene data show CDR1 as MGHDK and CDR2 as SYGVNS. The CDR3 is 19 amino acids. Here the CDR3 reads CASSFQQGRSTTGANVLTF. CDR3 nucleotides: TGTGCCAGCAGTTTTCAACAGGGGAGAAGTACGACTGGGGCCAACGTCCTGACTTTC.

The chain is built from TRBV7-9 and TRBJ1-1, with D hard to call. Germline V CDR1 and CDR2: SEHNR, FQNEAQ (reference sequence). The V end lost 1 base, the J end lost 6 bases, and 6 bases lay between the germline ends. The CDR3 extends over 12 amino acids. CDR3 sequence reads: CASSLGEAEAFF. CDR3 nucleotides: TGTGCCAGCAGCTTAGGGGAGGCTGAAGCTTTCTTT.

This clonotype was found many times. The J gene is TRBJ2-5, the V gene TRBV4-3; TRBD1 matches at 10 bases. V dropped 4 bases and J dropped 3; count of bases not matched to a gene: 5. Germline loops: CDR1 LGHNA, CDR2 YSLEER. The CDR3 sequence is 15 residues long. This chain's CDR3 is CASSRWTGGEETQYF. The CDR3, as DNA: TGCGCCAGCAGCCGCTGGACAGGGGGAGAAGAGACCCAGTACTTC.

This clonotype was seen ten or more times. The CDR3, as DNA: TGCGCCAGCAGCTTGAGGCTGAACACTGAAGCTTTCTTT. Its protein product is CASSLRLNTEAFF. This chain links TRBV5-1 with TRBJ1-1; the D is unclear. V was trimmed by 1 base and J by 0 bases, leaving 4 bases between them. The CDR3 has 13 amino acids. Germline CDR1 and CDR2: SGHRS and YFSETQ. The full variable domain, with the rest looked up from reference TRBV5-1 and TRBJ1-1, is KAGVTQTPRYLIKTRGQQVTLSCSPISGHRSVSWYQQTPGQGLQFLFEYFSETQRNKGNFPGRFSGRQFSNSRSEMNVSTLELGDSALYLCASSLRLNTEAFFGQGTRLTVV.

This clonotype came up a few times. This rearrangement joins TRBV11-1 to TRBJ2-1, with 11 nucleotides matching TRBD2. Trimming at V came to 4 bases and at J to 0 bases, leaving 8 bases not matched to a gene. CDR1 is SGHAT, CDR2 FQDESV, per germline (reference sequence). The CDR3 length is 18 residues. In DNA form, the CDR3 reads TGTGCCAGCAGCTCCCCTATAGCGGGAGGGCGCTCCTACAATGAGCAGTTCTTC. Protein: CASSSPIAGGRSYNEQFF.

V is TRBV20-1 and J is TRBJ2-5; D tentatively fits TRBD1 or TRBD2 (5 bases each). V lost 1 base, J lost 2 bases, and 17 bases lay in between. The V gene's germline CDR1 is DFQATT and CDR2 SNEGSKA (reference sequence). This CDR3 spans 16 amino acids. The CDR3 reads CSARVGGWDPQETQYF. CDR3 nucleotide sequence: TGCAGTGCTAGAGTTGGGGGTTGGGATCCGCAAGAGACCCAGTACTTC.

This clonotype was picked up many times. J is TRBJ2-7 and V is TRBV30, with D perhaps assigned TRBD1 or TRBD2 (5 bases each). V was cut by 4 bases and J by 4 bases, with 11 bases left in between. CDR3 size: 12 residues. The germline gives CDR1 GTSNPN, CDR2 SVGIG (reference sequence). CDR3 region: CAWKGPPYEQYF. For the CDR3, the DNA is TGTGCCTGGAAGGGACCACCTTACGAGCAGTACTTC.

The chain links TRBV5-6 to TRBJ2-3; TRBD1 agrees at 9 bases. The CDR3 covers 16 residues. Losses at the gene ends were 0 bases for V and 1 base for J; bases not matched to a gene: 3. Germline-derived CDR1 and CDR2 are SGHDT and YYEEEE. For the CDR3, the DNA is TGTGCCAGCAGCTTGGAGGGGACAGGGCGCACAGATACGCAGTATTTT. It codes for CASSLEGTGRTDTQYF. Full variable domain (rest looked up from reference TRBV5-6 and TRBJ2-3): DAGVTQSPTHLIKTRGQQVTLRCSPKSGHDTVSWYQQALGQGPQFIFQYYEEEERQRGNFPDRFSGHQFPNYSSELNVNALLLGDSALYLCASSLEGTGRTDTQYFGPGTRLTVL.

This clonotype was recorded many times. In DNA form, the CDR3 reads TGTGCCAGCAGCTGGGGGCAGGGCACCTACGAGCAGTACTTC. Protein product: CASSWGQGTYEQYF. V usage is TRBV7-9 and J usage is TRBJ2-7; D is possibly TRBD1 (6 bases). Between the trimmed V and J ends, which lost 4 bases and 2 bases, there was a span of 12 bases. CDR1 SEHNR and CDR2 FQNEAQ come from the germline V gene (reference sequence). CDR3 size: 14 residues. The variable domain in full, completed from reference TRBV7-9 and TRBJ2-7, reads DTGVSQNPRHKITKRGQNVTFRCDPISEHNRLYWYRQTLGQGPEFLTYFQNEAQLEKSRLLSDRFSAERPKGSFSTLEIQRTEQGDSAMYLCASSWGQGTYEQYFGPGTRLTVT.

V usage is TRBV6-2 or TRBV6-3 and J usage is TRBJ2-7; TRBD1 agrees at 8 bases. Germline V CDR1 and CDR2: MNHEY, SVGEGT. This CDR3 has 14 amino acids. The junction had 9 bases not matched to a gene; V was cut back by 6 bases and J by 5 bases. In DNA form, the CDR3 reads TGTGCCAGCAGACCAGGGGGCGCGAGGGACGAGCAGTACTTC. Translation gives CASRPGGARDEQYF.